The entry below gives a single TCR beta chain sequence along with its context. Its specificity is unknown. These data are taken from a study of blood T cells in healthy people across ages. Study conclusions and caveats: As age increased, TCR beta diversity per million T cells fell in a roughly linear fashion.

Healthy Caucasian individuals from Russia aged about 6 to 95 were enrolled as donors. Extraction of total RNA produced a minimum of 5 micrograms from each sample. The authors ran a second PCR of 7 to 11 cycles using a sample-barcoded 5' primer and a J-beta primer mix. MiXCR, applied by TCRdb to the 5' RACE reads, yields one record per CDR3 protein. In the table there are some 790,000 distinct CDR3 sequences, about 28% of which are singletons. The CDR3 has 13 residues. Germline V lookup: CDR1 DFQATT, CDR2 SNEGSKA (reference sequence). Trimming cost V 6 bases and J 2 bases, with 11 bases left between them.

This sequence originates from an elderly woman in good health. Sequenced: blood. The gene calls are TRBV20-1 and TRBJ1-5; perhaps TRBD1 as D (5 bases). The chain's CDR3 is CSAGVARNQPQHF. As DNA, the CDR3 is TGCAGTGCGGGGGTAGCGCGCAATCAGCCCCAGCATTTT.